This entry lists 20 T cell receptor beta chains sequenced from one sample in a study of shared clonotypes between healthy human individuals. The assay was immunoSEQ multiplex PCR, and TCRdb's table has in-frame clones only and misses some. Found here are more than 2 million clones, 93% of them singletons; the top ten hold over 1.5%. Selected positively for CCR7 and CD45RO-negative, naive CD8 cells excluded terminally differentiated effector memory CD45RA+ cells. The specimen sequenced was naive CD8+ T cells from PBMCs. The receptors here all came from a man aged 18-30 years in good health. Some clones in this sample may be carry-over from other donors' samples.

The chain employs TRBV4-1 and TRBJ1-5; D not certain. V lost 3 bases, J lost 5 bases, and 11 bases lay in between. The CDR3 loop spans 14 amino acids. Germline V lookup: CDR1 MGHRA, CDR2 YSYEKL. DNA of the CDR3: TGCGCCAGCAGCCAGAGTGGTCTCGATCAGCCCCAGCATTTT. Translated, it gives CASSQSGLDQPQHF.

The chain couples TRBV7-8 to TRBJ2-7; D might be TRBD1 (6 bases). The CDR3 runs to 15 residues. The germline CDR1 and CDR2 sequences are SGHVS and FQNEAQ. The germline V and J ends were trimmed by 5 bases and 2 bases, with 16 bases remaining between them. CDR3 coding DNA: TGTGCCAGCAGCCCGACAGGTAACACCCCCTACGAGCAGTACTTC. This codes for CASSPTGNTPYEQYF.

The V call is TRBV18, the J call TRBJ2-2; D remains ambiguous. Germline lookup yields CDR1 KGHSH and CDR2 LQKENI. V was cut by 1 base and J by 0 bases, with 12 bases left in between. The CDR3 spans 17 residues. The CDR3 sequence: CASSPLNPRSNTGELFF. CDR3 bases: TGTGCCAGCTCACCACTGAACCCGCGGTCGAACACCGGGGAGCTGTTTTTT.

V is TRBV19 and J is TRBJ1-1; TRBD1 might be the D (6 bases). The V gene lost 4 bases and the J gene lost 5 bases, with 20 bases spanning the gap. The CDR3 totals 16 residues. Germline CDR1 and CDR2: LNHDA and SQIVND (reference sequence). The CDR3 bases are TGTGCCAGTAGTACGAAGATACGGGGGGGCGGAACTGAAGCTTTCTTT. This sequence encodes CASSTKIRGGGTEAFF.

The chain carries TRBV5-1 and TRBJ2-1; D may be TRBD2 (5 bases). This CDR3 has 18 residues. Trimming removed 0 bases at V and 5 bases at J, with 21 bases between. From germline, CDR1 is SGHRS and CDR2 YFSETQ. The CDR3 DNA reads TGCGCCAGCAGCTTGGCCTCAATGGGCGGGTCTGAGGACAATGAGCAGTTCTTC. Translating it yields CASSLASMGGSEDNEQFF.

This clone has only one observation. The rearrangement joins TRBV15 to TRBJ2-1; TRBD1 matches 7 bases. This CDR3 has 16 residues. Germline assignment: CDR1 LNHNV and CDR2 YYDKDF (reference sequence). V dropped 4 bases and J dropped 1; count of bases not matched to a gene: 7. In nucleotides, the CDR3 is TGTGCCACCAGCAAAGTAGGGGGCTATTCCTACAATGAGCAGTTCTTC. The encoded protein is CATSKVGGYSYNEQFF.

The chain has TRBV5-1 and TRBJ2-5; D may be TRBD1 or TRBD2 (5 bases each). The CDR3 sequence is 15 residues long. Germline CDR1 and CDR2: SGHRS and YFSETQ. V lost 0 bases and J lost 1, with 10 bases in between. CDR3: CASSLAGPLQETQYF. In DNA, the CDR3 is TGCGCCAGCAGCTTGGCGGGACCACTCCAAGAGACCCAGTACTTC.

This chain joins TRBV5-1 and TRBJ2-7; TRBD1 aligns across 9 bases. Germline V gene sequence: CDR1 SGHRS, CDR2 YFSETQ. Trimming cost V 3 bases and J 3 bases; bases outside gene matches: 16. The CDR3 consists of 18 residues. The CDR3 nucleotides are TGCGCCAGCAGCTCCCCCAGGACAGGGGTTACCCACAGCTACGAGCAGTACTTC. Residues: CASSSPRTGVTHSYEQYF.

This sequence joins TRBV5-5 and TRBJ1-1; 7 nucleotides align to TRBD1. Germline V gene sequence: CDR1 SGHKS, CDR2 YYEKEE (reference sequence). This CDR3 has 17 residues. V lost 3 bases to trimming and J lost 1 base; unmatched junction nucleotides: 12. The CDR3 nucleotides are TGTGCCAGCAGCTCAGAGTATACAGGGGTTGGGAACACTGAAGCTTTCTTT. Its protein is CASSSEYTGVGNTEAFF. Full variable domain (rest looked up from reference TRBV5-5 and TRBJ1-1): DAGVTQSPTHLIKTRGQQVTLRCSPISGHKSVSWYQQVLGQGPQFIFQYYEKEERGRGNFPDRFSARQFPNYSSELNVNALLLGDSALYLCASSSEYTGVGNTEAFFGQGTRLTVV.

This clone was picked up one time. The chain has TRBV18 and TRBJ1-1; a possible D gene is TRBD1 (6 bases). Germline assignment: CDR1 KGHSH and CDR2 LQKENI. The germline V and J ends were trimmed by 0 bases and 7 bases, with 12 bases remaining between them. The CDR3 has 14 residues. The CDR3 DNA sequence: TGTGCCAGCTCACCACCGAAGGGGGTAAATGAAGCTTTCTTT. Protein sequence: CASSPPKGVNEAFF.

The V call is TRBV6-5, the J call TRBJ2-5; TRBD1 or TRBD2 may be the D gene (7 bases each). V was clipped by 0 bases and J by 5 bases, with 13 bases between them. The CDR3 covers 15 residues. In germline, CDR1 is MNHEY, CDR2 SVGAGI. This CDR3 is CASSYSGGGGETQYF. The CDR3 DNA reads TGTGCCAGCAGTTACTCGGGAGGGGGCGGGGAGACCCAGTACTTC.

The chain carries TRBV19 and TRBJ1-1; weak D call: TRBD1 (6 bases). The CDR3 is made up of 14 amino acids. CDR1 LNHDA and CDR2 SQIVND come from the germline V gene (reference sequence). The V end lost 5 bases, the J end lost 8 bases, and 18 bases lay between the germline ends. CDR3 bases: TGTGCCAGTAGTCATCGGGGGGGCCGAGGGGAAGCTTTCTTT. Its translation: CASSHRGGRGEAFF.

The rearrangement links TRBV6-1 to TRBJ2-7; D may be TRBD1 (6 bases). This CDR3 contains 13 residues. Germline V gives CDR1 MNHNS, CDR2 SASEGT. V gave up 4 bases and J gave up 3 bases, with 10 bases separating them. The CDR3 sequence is CASSGGRRYEQYF. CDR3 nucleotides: TGTGCCAGCAGTGGGGGGCGACGCTACGAGCAGTACTTC.

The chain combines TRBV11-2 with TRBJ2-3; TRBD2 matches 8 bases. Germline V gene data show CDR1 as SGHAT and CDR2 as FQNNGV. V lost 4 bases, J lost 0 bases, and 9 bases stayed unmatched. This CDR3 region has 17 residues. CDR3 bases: TGTGCCAGCAGCTATAGAGGTACTAGCGGTAGCACAGATACGCAGTATTTT. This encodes CASSYRGTSGSTDTQYF.

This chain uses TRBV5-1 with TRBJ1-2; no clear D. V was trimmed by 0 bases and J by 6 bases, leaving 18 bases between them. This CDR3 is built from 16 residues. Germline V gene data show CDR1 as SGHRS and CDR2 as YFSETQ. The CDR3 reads CASSLDWGVDNDGYTF. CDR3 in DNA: TGCGCCAGCAGCTTGGATTGGGGAGTCGATAATGATGGCTACACCTTC.

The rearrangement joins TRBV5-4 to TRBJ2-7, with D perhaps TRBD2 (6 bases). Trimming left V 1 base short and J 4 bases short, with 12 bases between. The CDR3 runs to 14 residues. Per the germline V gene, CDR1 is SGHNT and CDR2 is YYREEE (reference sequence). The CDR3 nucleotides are TGTGCCAGCAGCTTGCCCGGGAGTGGGTACGAGCAGTACTTC. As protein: CASSLPGSGYEQYF.

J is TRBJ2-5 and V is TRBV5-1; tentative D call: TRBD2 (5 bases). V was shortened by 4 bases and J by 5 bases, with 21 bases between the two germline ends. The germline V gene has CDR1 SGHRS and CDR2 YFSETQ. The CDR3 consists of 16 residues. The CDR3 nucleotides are TGCGCCAGCAGCCCCCTACGTCGGGATAACACGGAGACCCAGTACTTC. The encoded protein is CASSPLRRDNTETQYF.

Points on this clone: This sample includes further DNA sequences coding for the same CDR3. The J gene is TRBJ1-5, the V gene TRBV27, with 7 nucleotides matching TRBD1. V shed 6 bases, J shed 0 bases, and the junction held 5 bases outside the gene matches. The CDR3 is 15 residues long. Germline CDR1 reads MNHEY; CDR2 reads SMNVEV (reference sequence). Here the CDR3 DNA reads TGTGCCAGCAGCCCCAGGACAGGTAGCAATCAGCCCCAGCATTTT. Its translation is CASSPRTGSNQPQHF.

DNA of the CDR3: TGTGCCAGCAGTTACTCCCCCCTGTTTGATACGCAGTATTTT. Encoded protein: CASSYSPLFDTQYF. This chain links TRBV6-5 with TRBJ2-3; D remains unclear. The germline V and J ends were trimmed by 0 bases and 6 bases, with 10 bases remaining between them. This CDR3 is built from 14 residues. The germline V gene has CDR1 MNHEY and CDR2 SVGAGI.

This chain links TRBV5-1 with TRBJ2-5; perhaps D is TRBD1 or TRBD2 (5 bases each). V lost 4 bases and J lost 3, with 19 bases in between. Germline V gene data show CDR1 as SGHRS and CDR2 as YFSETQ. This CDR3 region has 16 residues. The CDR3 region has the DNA TGCGCCAGCAGCCACGACGTAGGGGCGGAGGAAGAGACCCAGTACTTC. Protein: CASSHDVGAEEETQYF.